Detailed here is one T cell receptor beta chain. The antigen remains undetermined. The PCR had 60 Vbeta and 13 Jbeta primers. Clones were read by immunoSEQ multiplex PCR, and TCRdb kept only the in-frame ones, dropping some. This table holds around 130,000 clones, about 80% found once. The data were taken from a study of cytomegalovirus exposure and HLA in healthy donors. Study as a whole: Across 300 to 400 genotyped donors, around 82% landed in the Caucasian-associated ancestry cluster.

Overall study findings and caveats: With high specificity and sensitivity, the classifier reportedly diagnosed cytomegalovirus status. Highest at DRB1 and lowest at HLA-C, TCR association rates differed among HLA loci in a later analysis. Per a later analysis, 15,000 to 20,000 TCR beta sequences showed association with HLA alleles at 0.05 false discovery rate.

The TCR originated in a woman aged 45-65 years in good health and CMV-seronegative. The sequenced material came from PBMCs.

CDR3 bases: TGTGCCAGCAGCAGGGGTACCTACGAGCAGTACTTC. Encoded protein: CASSRGTYEQYF. The chain uses TRBV6-5 and TRBJ2-7; D is possibly TRBD1 (6 bases). Germline values: CDR1 MNHEY, CDR2 SVGAGI. The CDR3 is 12 amino acids. The germline V and J ends were trimmed by 6 bases and 2 bases, with 8 bases remaining between them.